Shown below are 31 T cell receptor beta chains from a single sample sequenced in a study of long-term antiretroviral therapy in people with HIV. Samples were assayed with immunoSEQ v3.0 at survey level. The method was immunoSEQ multiplex PCR; TCRdb's version includes in-frame clones alone and lacks a portion of them. The sample gives around 21,000 clones, around 80% of which show up once; 6% to 8% is in the top ten. This sample comprised unsorted PBMCs, obtained 1.5 years after starting antiretroviral therapy. These receptors all stem from a man younger than 40 with HIV.

The V gene is TRBV2, the J gene TRBJ1-2, with 10 bases fitting TRBD1. With 10 bases clipped from V and 8 bases from J, the junction kept 7 bases outside the gene matches. Germline CDR1 SNHLY, CDR2 FYNNEI. The CDR3 runs 12 residues. CDR3 region: CANRQGANGYTF. The CDR3 DNA reads as TGTGCCAACCGACAGGGGGCGAACGGCTACACCTTC.

The chain has TRBV27 and TRBJ1-4; tentative D call: TRBD1 (5 bases). Trimming removed 6 bases at V and 5 bases at J, with 13 bases between. This CDR3 contains 14 residues. Germline V CDR1 and CDR2: MNHEY, SMNVEV (reference sequence). The CDR3 spells CASRTTGRNEKLFF. CDR3 in DNA: TGTGCCAGCAGAACGACGGGACGGAATGAAAAACTGTTTTTT. Drawing the rest from reference TRBV27 and TRBJ1-4, the complete variable domain is EAQVTQNPRYLITVTGKKLTVTCSQNMNHEYMSWYRQDPGLGLRQIYYSMNVEVTDKGDVPEGYKVSRKEKRNFPLILESPSPNQTSLYFCASRTTGRNEKLFFGSGTQLSVL.

The chain joins TRBV14 to TRBJ1-1; 8 bases match TRBD1. The ends lost 4 bases at V and 5 bases at J; junction bases unmatched: 3. Germline V gene sequence: CDR1 SGHDN, CDR2 FVKESK. The CDR3 has 13 amino acids. Here the CDR3 DNA reads TGTGCCAGCAGCCGGGGACAGGTGACTGAAGCTTTCTTT. Translated, it gives CASSRGQVTEAFF. Supplemented by reference TRBV14 and TRBJ1-1, the full variable domain reads EAGVTQFPSHSVIEKGQTVTLRCDPISGHDNLYWYRRVMGKEIKFLLHFVKESKQDESGMPNNRFLAERTGGTYSTLKVQPAELEDSGVYFCASSRGQVTEAFFGQGTRLTVV.

The V gene is TRBV7-2, the J gene TRBJ2-7; the D is unclear. Between the trimmed V and J ends, which lost 5 bases and 4 bases, there was a span of 12 bases. Germline loops: CDR1 SGHTA, CDR2 FQGNSA. The CDR3 consists of 13 residues. CDR3 sequence reads: CASSPRPEYEQYF. CDR3 coding DNA: TGTGCCAGCAGCCCTAGGCCGGAGTACGAGCAGTACTTC.

This clone was recorded a few times. This sequence joins TRBV30 and TRBJ1-1; D may be TRBD1 (5 bases). Germline CDR1 reads GTSNPN; CDR2 reads SVGIG (reference sequence). V lost 3 bases, J lost 1 base, and 9 bases lay in between. The CDR3 is 13 residues long. The CDR3 loop is CAWRAGTNTEAFF. CDR3 bases: TGTGCCTGGAGGGCCGGGACGAACACTGAAGCTTTCTTT.

V and J are TRBV18 and TRBJ2-3; D gene ambiguous. The CDR3 runs to 16 residues. Germline V gene sequence: CDR1 KGHSH, CDR2 LQKENI. With 2 bases removed from V and 5 bases from J, the gap between germline ends came to 17 bases. The CDR3 coding sequence is TGTGCCAGCTCACCAGGCCGTTCTCTCTCGGGAGATACGCAGTATTTT. Amino acids: CASSPGRSLSGDTQYF.

The rearrangement links TRBV5-1 to TRBJ2-5, with TRBD2 matching 9 bases. The CDR3 sequence is 17 residues long. V gave up 0 bases and J gave up 5 bases; unmatched junction bases: 11. Germline CDR1 SGHRS, CDR2 YFSETQ. The CDR3 loop reads CASSLGGGGRALETQYF. DNA for the CDR3: TGCGCCAGCAGCTTGGGAGGGGGCGGGAGGGCCCTCGAGACCCAGTACTTC.

The chain has TRBV5-1 and TRBJ2-5, with a possible D match to TRBD2 (6 bases). Germline V gene data show CDR1 as SGHRS and CDR2 as YFSETQ. The germline V and J ends were trimmed by 2 bases and 3 bases, with 8 bases remaining between them. This CDR3 comprises 13 residues. The CDR3 DNA reads as TGCGCCAGCAGCTTAGGCGGGGAAGAGACCCAGTACTTC. It yields the protein CASSLGGEETQYF.

This rearrangement joins TRBV5-6 to TRBJ1-5; perhaps TRBD1 as D (5 bases). The CDR3 contains 15 residues. From germline, CDR1 is SGHDT and CDR2 YYEEEE. Trimming took off 0 bases at V and 7 bases at J, with 14 bases between the two ends. CDR3 sequence reads: CASSLVRDPDQPQHF. The CDR3 DNA is TGTGCCAGCAGCTTGGTCAGGGACCCAGACCAGCCCCAGCATTTT.

The gene calls are TRBV5-1 and TRBJ1-3; 7 nucleotides agree with TRBD1. Germline V gene data show CDR1 as SGHRS and CDR2 as YFSETQ. Losses at the gene ends were 2 bases for V and 1 base for J; bases not matched to a gene: 0. This CDR3 has 14 residues. The CDR3: CASSLQGSGNTIYF. Written as DNA, the CDR3 is TGCGCCAGCAGCTTACAGGGGTCTGGAAACACCATATATTTT.

The chain carries TRBV7-2 and TRBJ1-1, with no clear D. Germline V gives CDR1 SGHTA, CDR2 FQGNSA. The CDR3 sequence is 13 residues long. V gave up 5 bases and J gave up 4 bases, with 11 bases separating them. CDR3 amino acids: CASSETKSTEAFF. DNA of the CDR3: TGTGCCAGCAGCGAGACAAAGAGCACTGAAGCTTTCTTT.

The CDR3 is CASSQDSTDTQYF. The CDR3 DNA reads TGTGCCAGCAGCCAAGATAGCACAGATACGCAGTATTTT. The rearrangement links TRBV4-2 to TRBJ2-3, with D hard to call. Germline V lookup: CDR1 LGHNA, CDR2 YNFKEQ. The CDR3 sequence is 13 residues long. The V gene lost 0 bases and the J gene lost 0 bases, with 1 base spanning the gap.

This clone was detected a few times. CDR3 sequence reads: CASSDQGTDTQYF. The CDR3 DNA follows: TGCGCCAGCAGTGATCAGGGCACAGATACGCAGTATTTT. The chain combines TRBV5-1 with TRBJ2-3; no clear D gene. Germline loops: CDR1 SGHRS, CDR2 YFSETQ. Trimming removed 5 bases from V and 1 base from J, with 8 bases in between. The CDR3 loop spans 13 amino acids.

J is TRBJ2-7 and V is TRBV28; D is undetermined. V dropped 4 bases and J dropped 2 bases, with 6 bases sitting between them. The CDR3 has 12 amino acids. The germline gives CDR1 MDHEN, CDR2 SYDVKM. CDR3: CASSWKPYEQYF. The CDR3 region has the DNA TGTGCCAGCAGTTGGAAACCCTACGAGCAGTACTTC.

This clone was seen a single time. This sequence joins TRBV11-2 and TRBJ2-7; 16 bases line up with TRBD2. The CDR3 loop spans 17 amino acids. Germline-derived CDR1 and CDR2 are SGHAT and FQNNGV. V lost 5 bases and J lost 4; bases outside the gene matches: 8. CDR3 DNA: TGTGCCAGCAGCCAGGGACTAGCGGGAGGGCGCCAATACGAGCAGTACTTC. It translates to CASSQGLAGGRQYEQYF.

In this sample, this clone turned up a few times. DNA of the CDR3: TGTGCCAGCAGTGAATTAGGGGACCCCTGGGGGAACACTGAAGCTTTCTTT. Protein product: CASSELGDPWGNTEAFF. The rearrangement links TRBV25-1 to TRBJ1-1, with D perhaps matching TRBD1 (5 bases). V lost 1 base and J lost 1, with 16 bases in between. The CDR3 has 17 residues. The germline V gene has CDR1 MGHDK and CDR2 SYGVNS.

V and J are TRBV6-5 and TRBJ1-1, with 9 bases lining up with TRBD1. The CDR3 length is 15 residues. The J segment lost 5 bases and the V segment lost 2 bases, leaving 6 bases of the junction unmatched. Germline values: CDR1 MNHEY, CDR2 SVGAGI. The CDR3 coding sequence is TGTGCCAGCAGTTACCTCACAGGGGGCGGAACTGAAGCTTTCTTT. Translating gives CASSYLTGGGTEAFF.

This sequence joins TRBV19 and TRBJ2-1, with D maybe TRBD1 (5 bases). Trimming took 3 bases from V and 0 from J, leaving 9 bases between them. The CDR3 length is 15 residues. Germline V gives CDR1 LNHDA, CDR2 SQIVND (reference sequence). This CDR3 reads CASSIDRSSYNEQFF. The CDR3 nucleotides read TGTGCCAGTAGTATTGACAGAAGCTCCTACAATGAGCAGTTCTTC.

The V and J genes are TRBV19 and TRBJ1-5, with 10 bases identical to TRBD1. The CDR3 extends over 15 amino acids. Trimming cost V 5 bases and J 7 bases; bases outside gene matches: 8. Germline V gene sequence: CDR1 LNHDA, CDR2 SQIVND (reference sequence). CDR3 nucleotides: TGTGCCAGTAGTTCCCTTGACAGGGGGCGGCAGCCCCAGCATTTT. Protein sequence: CASSSLDRGRQPQHF.

This chain connects TRBV7-9 to TRBJ2-7, with 7 bases matching TRBD1. The CDR3 covers 16 residues. In germline, CDR1 is SEHNR, CDR2 FQNEAQ (reference sequence). J lost 3 bases, V lost 6 bases, and 14 bases had no gene match. CDR3 amino acids: CASSSPGQGVFYEQYF. Here the CDR3 DNA reads TGTGCCAGCAGTTCCCCGGGGCAGGGGGTTTTCTACGAGCAGTACTTC.

The V call is TRBV19, the J call TRBJ1-1; D gene uncertain. This CDR3 has 13 residues. V was clipped by 6 bases and J by 5 bases, with 13 bases between them. CDR1 and CDR2 (germline): LNHDA, SQIVND (reference sequence). CDR3 in DNA: TGTGCCAGTAGCTGGTCCGTTTATACTGAAGCTTTCTTT. It is translated as CASSWSVYTEAFF.

The chain employs TRBV15 and TRBJ2-2; 8 nucleotides align to TRBD1. After removal of 6 bases from V and 3 bases from J, the junction contained 6 bases not matched to a gene. The CDR3 is made up of 15 amino acids. Germline lookup yields CDR1 LNHNV and CDR2 YYDKDF (reference sequence). CDR3 nucleotides: TGTGCCACCAGAATGGACAGGGAGGACACCGGGGAGCTGTTTTTT. Its protein is CATRMDREDTGELFF.

V gene TRBV10-2 combines with J gene TRBJ2-1; TRBD2 aligns across 12 bases. The CDR3 is 19 residues long. The germline V gene has CDR1 WSHSY and CDR2 SAAADI. J was trimmed by 7 bases and V by 4 bases; bases with no gene match: 17. CDR3 in amino acids: CASSGRGTSGSQTLNEQFF. The CDR3 nucleotides are TGCGCCAGCAGTGGGAGGGGGACTAGCGGGTCTCAAACCCTTAATGAGCAGTTCTTC.

The chain employs TRBV5-1 and TRBJ1-5, with 7 bases fitting TRBD1. The germline V gene encodes CDR1 SGHRS and CDR2 YFSETQ. This CDR3 region has 14 residues. V lost 4 bases and J lost 4; bases outside the gene matches: 5. DNA of the CDR3: TGCGCCAGCAGCCAAGGGACAGAGAATCAGCCCCAGCATTTT. Its protein product is CASSQGTENQPQHF.

The V call is TRBV7-9, the J call TRBJ2-7; D uncertain. Germline loops: CDR1 SEHNR, CDR2 FQNEAQ (reference sequence). The CDR3 totals 13 residues. V was pared by 1 base and J by 3 bases, with 7 bases between. CDR3 in amino acids: CASSLDVSYEQYF. DNA of the CDR3: TGTGCCAGCAGCTTAGATGTCAGCTACGAGCAGTACTTC.

This clone was seen a few times. This chain joins TRBV5-1 and TRBJ1-3; a weak D match, TRBD1 (6 bases). Trimming left V 4 bases short and J 3 bases short, with 11 bases between. From germline, CDR1 is SGHRS and CDR2 YFSETQ. CDR3 length equals 14 residues. CDR3: CASSDTGFGNTIYF. The CDR3 DNA reads as TGCGCCAGCAGCGACACAGGGTTTGGAAACACCATATATTTT.

This clone is medium-sized within its sample. V gene TRBV4-2 combines with J gene TRBJ1-2; possibly TRBD1 for D (5 bases). CDR1 is LGHNA and CDR2 is YNFKEQ in the germline V gene. The CDR3 runs to 14 residues. V gave up 1 base and J gave up 3 bases, with 9 bases separating them. The CDR3 DNA reads as TGTGCCAGCAGCCAAGGTGGGGGGGACTATGGCTACACCTTC. It encodes CASSQGGGDYGYTF.

V and J are TRBV14 and TRBJ2-6, with TRBD1 matching over 11 bases. Germline lookup yields CDR1 SGHDN and CDR2 FVKESK. The CDR3 consists of 19 residues. V shed 4 bases and J 2 bases; nucleotides not matched to a gene: 10. CDR3 in amino acids: CASSPIWGQGDTGANVLTF. DNA for the CDR3: TGTGCCAGCAGCCCTATCTGGGGACAGGGGGACACTGGGGCCAACGTCCTGACTTTC.

This chain connects TRBV19 to TRBJ2-7; 7 bases align to TRBD1. V gave up 7 bases and J gave up 0 bases; unmatched junction bases: 9. The CDR3 consists of 15 residues. The germline V gene encodes CDR1 LNHDA and CDR2 SQIVND (reference sequence). CDR3 residues: CASTTSWDSSYEQYF. CDR3 bases: TGTGCCAGTACTACCTCCTGGGACAGCTCCTACGAGCAGTACTTC.

This chain joins TRBV4-3 and TRBJ2-2, with 8 bases matching TRBD1. Germline V gene sequence: CDR1 LGHNA, CDR2 YSLEER. This CDR3 has 13 residues. The junction had 3 bases not matched to a gene; V was cut back by 8 bases and J by 4 bases. This CDR3 reads CASDRGSTGELFF. The CDR3 nucleotides are TGCGCCAGCGACAGGGGTTCCACCGGGGAGCTGTTTTTT.

V gene TRBV6-5 combines with J gene TRBJ1-4, with D hard to call. Trimming stripped 4 bases from V and 0 bases from J, with 9 bases between. The CDR3 extends over 15 amino acids. Germline-derived CDR1 and CDR2 are MNHEY and SVGAGI. CDR3 protein: CASSSPGATNEKLFF. In DNA, the CDR3 is TGTGCCAGCAGTTCCCCCGGGGCAACTAATGAAAAACTGTTTTTT.